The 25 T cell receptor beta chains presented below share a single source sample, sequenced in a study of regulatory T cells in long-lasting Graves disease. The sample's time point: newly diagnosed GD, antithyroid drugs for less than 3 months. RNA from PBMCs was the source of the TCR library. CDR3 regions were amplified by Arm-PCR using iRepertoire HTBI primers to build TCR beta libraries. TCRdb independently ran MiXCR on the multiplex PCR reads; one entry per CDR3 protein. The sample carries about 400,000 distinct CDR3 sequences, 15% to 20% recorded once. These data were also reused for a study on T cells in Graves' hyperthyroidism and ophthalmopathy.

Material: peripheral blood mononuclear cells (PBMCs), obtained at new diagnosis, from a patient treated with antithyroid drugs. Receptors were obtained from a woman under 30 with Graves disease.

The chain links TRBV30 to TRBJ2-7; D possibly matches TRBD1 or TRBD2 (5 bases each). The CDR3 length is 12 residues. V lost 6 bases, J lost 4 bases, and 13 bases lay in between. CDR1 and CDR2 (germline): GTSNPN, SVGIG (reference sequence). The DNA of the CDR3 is TGTGCCTGCCAGCAGGGCGGGTACGAGCAGTACTTC. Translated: CACQQGGYEQYF.

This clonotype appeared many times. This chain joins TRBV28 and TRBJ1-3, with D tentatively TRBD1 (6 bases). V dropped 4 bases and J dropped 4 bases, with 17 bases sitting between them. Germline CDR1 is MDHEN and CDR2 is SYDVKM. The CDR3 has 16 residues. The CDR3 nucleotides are TGTGCCAGCAGTTCTCCGACAGGCTCGCACGGAAACACCATATATTTT. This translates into CASSSPTGSHGNTIYF.

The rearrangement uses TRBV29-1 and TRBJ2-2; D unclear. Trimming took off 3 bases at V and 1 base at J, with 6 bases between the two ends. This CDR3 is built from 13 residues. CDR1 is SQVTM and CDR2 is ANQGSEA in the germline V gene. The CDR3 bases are TGCAGCGTTGAGGGTCAGAACACCGGGGAGCTGTTTTTT. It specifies CSVEGQNTGELFF.

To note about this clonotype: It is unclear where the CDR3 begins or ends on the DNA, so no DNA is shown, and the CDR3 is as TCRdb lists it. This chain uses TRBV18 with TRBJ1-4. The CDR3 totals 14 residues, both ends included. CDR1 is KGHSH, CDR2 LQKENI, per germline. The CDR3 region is CASSPRFGEGKLFF.

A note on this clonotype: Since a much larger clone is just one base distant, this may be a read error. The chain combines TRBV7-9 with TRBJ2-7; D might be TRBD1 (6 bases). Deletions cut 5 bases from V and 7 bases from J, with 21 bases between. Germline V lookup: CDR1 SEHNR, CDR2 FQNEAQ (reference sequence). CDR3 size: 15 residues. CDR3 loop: CASSPTGSGYNEQYF. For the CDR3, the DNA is TGTGCCAGCAGCCCGACAGGCTCAGGGTACAATGAGCAGTACTTC.

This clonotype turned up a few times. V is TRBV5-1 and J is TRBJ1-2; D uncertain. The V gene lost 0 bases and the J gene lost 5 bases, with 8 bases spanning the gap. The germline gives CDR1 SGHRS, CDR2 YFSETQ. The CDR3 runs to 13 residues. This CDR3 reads CASSLEPRYGYTF. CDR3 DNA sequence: TGCGCCAGCAGCTTGGAGCCTCGGTATGGCTACACCTTC.

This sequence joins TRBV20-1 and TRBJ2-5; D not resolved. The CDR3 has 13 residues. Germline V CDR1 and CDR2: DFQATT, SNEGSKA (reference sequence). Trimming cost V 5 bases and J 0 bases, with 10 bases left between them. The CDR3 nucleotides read TGCAGTGCTTCTACGGTGTACCAAGAGACCCAGTACTTC. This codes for CSASTVYQETQYF.

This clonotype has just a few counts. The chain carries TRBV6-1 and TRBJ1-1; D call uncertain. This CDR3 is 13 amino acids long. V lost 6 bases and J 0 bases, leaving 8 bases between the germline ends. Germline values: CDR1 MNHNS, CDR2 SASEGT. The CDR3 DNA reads TGTGCCAGCAGGAGAAGGGTGAACACTGAAGCTTTCTTT. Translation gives CASRRRVNTEAFF.

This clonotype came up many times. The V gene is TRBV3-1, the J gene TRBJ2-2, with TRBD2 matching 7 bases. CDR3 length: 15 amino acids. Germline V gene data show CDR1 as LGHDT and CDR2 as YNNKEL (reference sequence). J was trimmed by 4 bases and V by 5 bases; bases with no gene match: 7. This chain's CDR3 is CASSNAGVGTGELFF. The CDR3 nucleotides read TGTGCCAGCAGCAACGCGGGAGTAGGCACCGGGGAGCTGTTTTTT.

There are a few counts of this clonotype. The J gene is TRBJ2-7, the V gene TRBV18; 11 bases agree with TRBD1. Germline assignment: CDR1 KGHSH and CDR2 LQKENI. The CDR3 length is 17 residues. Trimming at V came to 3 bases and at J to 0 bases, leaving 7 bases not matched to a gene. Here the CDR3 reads CASSPGQGVVNSYEQYF. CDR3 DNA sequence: TGTGCCAGCTCACCGGGACAGGGGGTCGTAAACTCCTACGAGCAGTACTTC. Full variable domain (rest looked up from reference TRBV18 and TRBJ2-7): NAGVMQNPRHLVRRRGQEARLRCSPMKGHSHVYWYRQLPEEGLKFMVYLQKENIIDESGMPKERFSAEFPKEGPSILRIQQVVRGDSAAYFCASSPGQGVVNSYEQYFGPGTRLTVT.

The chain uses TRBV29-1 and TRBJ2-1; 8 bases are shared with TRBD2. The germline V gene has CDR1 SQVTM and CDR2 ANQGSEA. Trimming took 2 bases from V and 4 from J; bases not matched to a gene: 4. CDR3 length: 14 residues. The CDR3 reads CSVELAGGYNEQFF. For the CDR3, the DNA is TGCAGCGTTGAATTGGCGGGAGGATACAATGAGCAGTTCTTC.

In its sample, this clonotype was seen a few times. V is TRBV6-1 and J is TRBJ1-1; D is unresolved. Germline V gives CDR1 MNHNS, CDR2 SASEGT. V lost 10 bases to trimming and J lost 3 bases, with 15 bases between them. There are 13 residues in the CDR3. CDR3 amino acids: CANKKRPDTEAFF. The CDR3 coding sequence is TGTGCCAACAAAAAACGGCCTGACACTGAAGCTTTCTTT.

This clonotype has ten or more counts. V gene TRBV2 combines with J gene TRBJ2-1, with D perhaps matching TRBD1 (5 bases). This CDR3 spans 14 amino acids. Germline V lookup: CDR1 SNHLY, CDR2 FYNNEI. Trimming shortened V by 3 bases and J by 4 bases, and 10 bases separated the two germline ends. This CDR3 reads CASSELTVYNEQFF. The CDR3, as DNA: TGTGCCAGCAGTGAGTTGACAGTTTACAATGAGCAGTTCTTC.

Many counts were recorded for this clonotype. CDR3 loop: CASSPFGRNRDTEAFF. As DNA, the CDR3 is TGTGCCAGCAGCCCATTCGGGAGAAATCGAGACACTGAAGCTTTCTTT. This chain connects TRBV7-9 to TRBJ1-1; no clear D gene. V lost 5 bases, J lost 3 bases, and 19 bases lay in between. CDR1 and CDR2 (germline): SEHNR, FQNEAQ (reference sequence). The CDR3 totals 16 residues.

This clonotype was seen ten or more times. The CDR3 DNA is TGTGCCAGCAGCTTAGCACAGGCGACCTATGGCTACACCTTC. This translates into CASSLAQATYGYTF. This chain uses TRBV11-2 with TRBJ1-2; D possibly corresponds to TRBD1 (5 bases). Germline V gene sequence: CDR1 SGHAT, CDR2 FQNNGV. The CDR3 consists of 14 residues. With 1 base removed from V and 4 bases from J, the gap between germline ends came to 10 bases.

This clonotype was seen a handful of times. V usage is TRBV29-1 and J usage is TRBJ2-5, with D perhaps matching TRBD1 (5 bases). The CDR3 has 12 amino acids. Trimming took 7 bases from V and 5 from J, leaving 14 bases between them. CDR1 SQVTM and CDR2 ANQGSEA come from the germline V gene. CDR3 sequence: CSGTTAPETQYF. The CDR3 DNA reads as TGCAGCGGCACGACAGCACCGGAGACCCAGTACTTC.

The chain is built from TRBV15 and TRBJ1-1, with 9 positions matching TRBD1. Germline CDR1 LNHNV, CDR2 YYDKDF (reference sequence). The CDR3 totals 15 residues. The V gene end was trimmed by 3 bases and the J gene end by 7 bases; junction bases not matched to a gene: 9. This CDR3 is CATSSRDREMGEAFF. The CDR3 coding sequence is TGTGCCACCAGCAGTAGGGACAGGGAAATGGGTGAAGCTTTCTTT.

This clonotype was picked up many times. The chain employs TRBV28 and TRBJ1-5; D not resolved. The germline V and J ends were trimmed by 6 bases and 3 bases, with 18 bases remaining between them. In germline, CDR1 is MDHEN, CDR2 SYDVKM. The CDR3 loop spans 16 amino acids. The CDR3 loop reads CASSQPVGQYNQPQHF. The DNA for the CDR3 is TGTGCCAGCAGCCAACCCGTAGGGCAGTACAATCAGCCCCAGCATTTT.

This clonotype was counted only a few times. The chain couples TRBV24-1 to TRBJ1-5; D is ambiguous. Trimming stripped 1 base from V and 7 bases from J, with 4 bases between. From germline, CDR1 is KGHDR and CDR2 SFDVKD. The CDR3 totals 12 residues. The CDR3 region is CATSDFGQPQHF. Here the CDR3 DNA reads TGTGCCACCAGTGATTTTGGACAGCCCCAGCATTTT.

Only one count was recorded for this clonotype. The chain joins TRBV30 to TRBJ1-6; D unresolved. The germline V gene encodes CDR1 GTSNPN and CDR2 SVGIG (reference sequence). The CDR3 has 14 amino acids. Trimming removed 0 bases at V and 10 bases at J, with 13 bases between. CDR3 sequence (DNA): TGTGCCTGGAGTGTAGGCCCAAAAGGGTCACCCCTCCACTTT. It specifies CAWSVGPKGSPLHF.

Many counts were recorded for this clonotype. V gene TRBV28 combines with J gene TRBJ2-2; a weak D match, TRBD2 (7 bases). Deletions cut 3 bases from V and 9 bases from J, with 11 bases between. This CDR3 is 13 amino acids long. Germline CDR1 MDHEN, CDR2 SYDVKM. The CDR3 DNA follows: TGTGCCAGCAGTTTCGAGGGGGGGCGGGAGCTGTTTTTT. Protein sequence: CASSFEGGRELFF.

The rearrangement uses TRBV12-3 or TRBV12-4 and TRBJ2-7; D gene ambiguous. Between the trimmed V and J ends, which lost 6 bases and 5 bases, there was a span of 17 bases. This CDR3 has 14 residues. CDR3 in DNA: TGTGCCAGCAGGTCCTCATGGGCCTCAAACGAGCAGTACTTC. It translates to CASRSSWASNEQYF.

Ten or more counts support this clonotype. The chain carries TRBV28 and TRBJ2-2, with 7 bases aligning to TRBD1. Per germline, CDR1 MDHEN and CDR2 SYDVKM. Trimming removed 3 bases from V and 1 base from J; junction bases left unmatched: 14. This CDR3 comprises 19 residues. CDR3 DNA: TGTGCCAGCAGTTTCCTTAGACAGGGCAGGGGTCTGAACACCGGGGAGCTGTTTTTT. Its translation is CASSFLRQGRGLNTGELFF.

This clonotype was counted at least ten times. The CDR3 sequence: CASSVGTGGLEQYF. In nucleotides, the CDR3 is TGTGCCAGCAGCGTAGGGACAGGGGGCCTCGAGCAGTACTTC. This sequence joins TRBV9 and TRBJ2-7, with 11 bases identical to TRBD1. Per the germline V gene, CDR1 is SGDLS and CDR2 is YYNGEE. The J segment lost 6 bases and the V segment lost 0 bases, leaving 2 bases of the junction unmatched. The CDR3 has 14 residues.

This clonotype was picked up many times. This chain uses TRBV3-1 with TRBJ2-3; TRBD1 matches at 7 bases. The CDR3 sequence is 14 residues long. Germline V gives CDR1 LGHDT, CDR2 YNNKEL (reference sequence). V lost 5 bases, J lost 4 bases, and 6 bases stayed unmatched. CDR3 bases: TGTGCCAGCAGCTACAGGGGAGTATCAGATACGCAGTATTTT. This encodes CASSYRGVSDTQYF.